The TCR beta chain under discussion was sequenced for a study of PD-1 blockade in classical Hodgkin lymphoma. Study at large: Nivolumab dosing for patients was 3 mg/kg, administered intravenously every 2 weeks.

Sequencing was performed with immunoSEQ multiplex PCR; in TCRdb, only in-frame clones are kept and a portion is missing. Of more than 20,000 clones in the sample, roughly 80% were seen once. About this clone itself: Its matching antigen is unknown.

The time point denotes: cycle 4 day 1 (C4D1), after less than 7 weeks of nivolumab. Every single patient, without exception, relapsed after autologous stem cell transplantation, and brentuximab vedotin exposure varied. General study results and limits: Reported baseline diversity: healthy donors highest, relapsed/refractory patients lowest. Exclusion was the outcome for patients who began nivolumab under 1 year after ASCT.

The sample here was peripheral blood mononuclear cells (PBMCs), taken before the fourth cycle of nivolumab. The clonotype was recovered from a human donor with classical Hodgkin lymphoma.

The CDR3 region has the DNA TGTGCCAGCAGTTACTCGATTCCCCTGGGCGGGGAGCTGTTTTTT. This translates into CASSYSIPLGGELFF. This chain uses TRBV6-5 with TRBJ2-2; D is ambiguous. The CDR3 totals 15 residues. Trimming cost V 0 bases and J 7 bases, with 12 bases left between them. Per the germline V gene, CDR1 is MNHEY and CDR2 is SVGAGI.